Below, one T cell receptor (beta chain) is given with its context. This specimen belongs to a study of blood T cell repertoires in COVID-19. This CDR3 region has 18 residues. The V gene's germline CDR1 is SGHNT and CDR2 YYREEE (reference sequence). V was clipped by 4 bases and J by 5 bases; unmatched bases: 12. Source study methods: Using reference gene primer amplification, nucleated cell counts were estimated. Clones were sequenced by immunoSEQ multiplex PCR, and TCRdb holds only the in-frame ones, with some missing. Clone size and the V and J calls come from that table; the DNA yielded D and trimming. The table includes approximately 44,000 clones, 92% detected once.

The TCR sequence derives from a human donor in a cohort sampled during active COVID-19. The genes are TRBV5-4 and TRBJ2-3, with TRBD2 matching 14 bases. The sample taken for sequencing was peripheral blood. CDR3 DNA sequence: TGTGCCAGCAGCACGGGGACTAGCGGGAGAATAGGTGGAGATACGCAGTATTTT. Protein product: CASSTGTSGRIGGDTQYF.